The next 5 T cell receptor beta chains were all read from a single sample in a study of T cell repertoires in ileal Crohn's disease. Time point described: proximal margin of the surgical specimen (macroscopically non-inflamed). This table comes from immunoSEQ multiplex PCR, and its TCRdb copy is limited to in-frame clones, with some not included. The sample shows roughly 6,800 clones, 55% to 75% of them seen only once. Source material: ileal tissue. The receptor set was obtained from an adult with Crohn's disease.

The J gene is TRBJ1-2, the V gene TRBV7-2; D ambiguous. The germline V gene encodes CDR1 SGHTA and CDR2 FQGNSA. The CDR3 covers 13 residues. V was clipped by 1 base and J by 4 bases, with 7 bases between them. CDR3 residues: CASSLGEGYGYTF. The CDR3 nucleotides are TGTGCCAGCAGCTTAGGGGAGGGCTATGGCTACACCTTC.

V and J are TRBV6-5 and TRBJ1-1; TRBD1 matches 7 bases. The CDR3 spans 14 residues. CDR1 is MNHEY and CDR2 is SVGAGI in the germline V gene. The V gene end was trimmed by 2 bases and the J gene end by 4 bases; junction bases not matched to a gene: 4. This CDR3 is CASSYRPGGTEAFF. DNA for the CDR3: TGTGCCAGCAGTTACCGACCAGGGGGCACTGAAGCTTTCTTT.

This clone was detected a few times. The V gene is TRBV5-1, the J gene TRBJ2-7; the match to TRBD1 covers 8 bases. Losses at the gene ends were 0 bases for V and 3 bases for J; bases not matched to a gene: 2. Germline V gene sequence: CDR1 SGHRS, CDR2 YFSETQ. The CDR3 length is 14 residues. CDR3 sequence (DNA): TGCGCCAGCAGCTTGGGAGACAGGGGCTACGAGCAGTACTTC. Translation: CASSLGDRGYEQYF.

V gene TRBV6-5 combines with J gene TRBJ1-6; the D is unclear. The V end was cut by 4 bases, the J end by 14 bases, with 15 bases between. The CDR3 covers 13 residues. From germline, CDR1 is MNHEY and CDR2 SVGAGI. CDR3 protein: CASSSPGTPSLHF. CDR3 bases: TGTGCCAGCAGTTCCCCAGGAACCCCTTCCCTCCACTTT.

CDR3 in amino acids: CASSVRDSNTGELFF. CDR3 nucleotides: TGTGCCAGCAGCGTACGGGACAGCAACACCGGGGAGCTGTTTTTT. V usage is TRBV9 and J usage is TRBJ2-2; 7 bases are shared with TRBD1. CDR3 length: 15 amino acids. Germline V CDR1 and CDR2: SGDLS, YYNGEE. The V and J ends lost 1 base and 2 bases, in that order; junction bases with no gene match: 2.